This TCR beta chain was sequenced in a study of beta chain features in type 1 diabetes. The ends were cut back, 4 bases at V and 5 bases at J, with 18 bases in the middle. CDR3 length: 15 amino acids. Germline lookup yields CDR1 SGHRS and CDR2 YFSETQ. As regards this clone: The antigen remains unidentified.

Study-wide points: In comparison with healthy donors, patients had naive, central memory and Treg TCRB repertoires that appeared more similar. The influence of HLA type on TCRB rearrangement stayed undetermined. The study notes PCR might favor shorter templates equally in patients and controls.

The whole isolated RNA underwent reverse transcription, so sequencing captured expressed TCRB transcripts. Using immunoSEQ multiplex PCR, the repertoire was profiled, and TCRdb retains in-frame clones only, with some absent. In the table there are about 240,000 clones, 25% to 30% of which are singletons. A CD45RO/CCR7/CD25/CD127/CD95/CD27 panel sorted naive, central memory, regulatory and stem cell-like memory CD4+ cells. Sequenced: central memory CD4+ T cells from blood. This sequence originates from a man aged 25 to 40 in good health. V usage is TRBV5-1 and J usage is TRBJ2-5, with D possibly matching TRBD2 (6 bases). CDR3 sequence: CASSPVRDWGETQYF. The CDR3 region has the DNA TGCGCCAGCAGCCCGGTGAGGGACTGGGGTGAGACCCAGTACTTC.